This TCR beta chain stems from a study of blood T cell repertoires in COVID-19. The overall study: T cells, B-cell-depleted T cells, or PBMCs provided the cDNA or gDNA that served as material.

Using immunoSEQ multiplex PCR, the repertoire was profiled, and TCRdb retains in-frame clones only, with some absent. The data hold about 490,000 clones, with 80% to 90% observed a single time. Per the germline V gene, CDR1 is KGHDR and CDR2 is SFDVKD. V lost 4 bases, J lost 1 base, and 2 bases stayed unmatched. The CDR3 length is 15 residues. This clonotype was sampled from a human donor in a cohort sampled during active COVID-19. The rearrangement joins TRBV24-1 to TRBJ2-3; TRBD2 matches 9 bases. Specimen: peripheral blood. For the CDR3, the DNA is TGTGCCACCAGTGACCGGACTAGCGGCACAGATACGCAGTATTTT. Its translation: CATSDRTSGTDTQYF.